These 13 T cell receptor beta chains came from one sample sequenced in a study of blood T cell repertoires in COVID-19. Sequencing used immunoSEQ multiplex PCR; TCRdb keeps in-frame clones, though not all of them. The table has fewer than 50,000 clones, 80% seen once; the top ten hold 15% to 20%. Sequencing was carried out using peripheral blood. The receptors were gathered from a man aged 65 to 85 with acute or convalescent COVID-19.

CDR3 in DNA: TGTGCCAGCAGCTTCACTAGCGGGGGGCGTGAGCAGTTCTTC. Translating gives CASSFTSGGREQFF. This chain uses TRBV3-1 (or the pseudogene TRBV3-2) with TRBJ2-1, with 12 bases lining up with TRBD2. The CDR3 totals 14 residues. Trimming took 5 bases from V and 9 from J; bases not matched to a gene: 5. The germline CDR1 and CDR2 sequences are LGHDT and YNNKEL (reference sequence).

In this sample, this clone turned up a few times. The V and J genes are TRBV2 and TRBJ1-1, with a possible D match to TRBD1 (5 bases). Germline loops: CDR1 SNHLY, CDR2 FYNNEI. The CDR3 consists of 15 residues. The V end was cut by 7 bases, the J end by 1 base, with 16 bases between. The CDR3 region has the DNA TGTGCCAGCACCAGAAACCAGGGTGAGAACACTGAAGCTTTCTTT. This encodes CASTRNQGENTEAFF. Based on the CDR3 plus reference TRBV2 and TRBJ1-1, the full variable domain is EPEVTQTPSHQVTQMGQEVILRCVPISNHLYFYWYRQILGQKVEFLVSFYNNEISEKSEIFDDQFSVERPDGSNFTLKIRSTKLEDSAMYFCASTRNQGENTEAFFGQGTRLTVV.

This rearrangement joins TRBV29-1 to TRBJ1-5, with a possible D match to TRBD1 (5 bases). This CDR3 spans 13 amino acids. CDR1 SQVTM and CDR2 ANQGSEA come from the germline V gene. With 4 bases removed from V and 2 bases from J, the gap between germline ends came to 9 bases. The CDR3 loop reads CSVGDRGNQPQHF. The CDR3 DNA sequence: TGCAGCGTTGGCGACAGAGGCAATCAGCCCCAGCATTTT.

This chain uses TRBV24-1 with TRBJ1-1, with D possibly matching TRBD1 (6 bases). The CDR3 totals 15 residues. Germline V lookup: CDR1 KGHDR, CDR2 SFDVKD. The ends were cut back, 5 bases at V and 1 base at J, with 13 bases in the middle. CDR3 bases: TGTGCCACCAGTGGAGGGGGGGCTCCGAACACTGAAGCTTTCTTT. Amino acids: CATSGGGAPNTEAFF.

This chain uses TRBV29-1 with TRBJ2-7, with TRBD1 matching over 9 bases. From germline, CDR1 is SQVTM and CDR2 ANQGSEA. The CDR3 contains 14 residues. Losses at the gene ends were 3 bases for V and 9 bases for J; bases not matched to a gene: 12. The CDR3 is CSVDVGQGPAGQYF. The CDR3 bases are TGCAGCGTTGATGTGGGACAGGGCCCGGCAGGGCAGTACTTC.

The rearrangement links TRBV6-5 to TRBJ1-1, with TRBD1 matching 9 bases. V was pared by 5 bases and J by 3 bases, with 4 bases of the junction left unmatched. This CDR3 is built from 14 residues. Germline CDR1 reads MNHEY; CDR2 reads SVGAGI. The CDR3 loop reads CASSRQGGDTEAFF. The CDR3 bases are TGTGCCAGCAGTCGACAGGGGGGGGACACTGAAGCTTTCTTT.

This chain links TRBV9 with TRBJ1-5; D is ambiguous. Looked up from germline, CDR1 is SGDLS and CDR2 is YYNGEE. The CDR3 extends over 15 amino acids. V was pared by 4 bases and J by 0 bases, with 11 bases between. The CDR3 here is CASSPFGSSNQPQHF. DNA of the CDR3: TGTGCCAGCAGCCCGTTTGGGAGTAGCAATCAGCCCCAGCATTTT.

V usage is TRBV29-1 and J usage is TRBJ2-1; the match to TRBD1 covers 7 bases. The germline V gene has CDR1 SQVTM and CDR2 ANQGSEA. V shed 3 bases and J 4 bases; nucleotides not matched to a gene: 9. This CDR3 spans 15 amino acids. CDR3 in DNA: TGCAGCGTTGAGGGGGTGTTGGGACAGTACAATGAGCAGTTCTTC. This encodes CSVEGVLGQYNEQFF.

This chain links TRBV20-1 with TRBJ2-3; 8 bases map to TRBD2. Looked up from germline, CDR1 is DFQATT and CDR2 is SNEGSKA (reference sequence). V dropped 3 bases and J dropped 3; count of bases not matched to a gene: 11. CDR3 size: 16 residues. CDR3 DNA sequence: TGCAGTGCTAGTTTCGCGGGGGGTGTCGATACAGATACGCAGTATTTT. This translates into CSASFAGGVDTDTQYF.

This chain uses TRBV9 with TRBJ2-7; D perhaps matches TRBD1 (6 bases). From germline, CDR1 is SGDLS and CDR2 YYNGEE. V dropped 0 bases and J dropped 5 bases, with 15 bases sitting between them. This CDR3 has 15 residues. The CDR3 sequence is CASSVASGAGNEQYF. The CDR3 nucleotides read TGTGCCAGCAGCGTAGCATCAGGGGCTGGAAACGAGCAGTACTTC.

This clone was seen a single time. The chain employs TRBV6-5 and TRBJ2-7; D uncertain. CDR1 MNHEY and CDR2 SVGAGI come from the germline V gene. V lost 4 bases to trimming and J lost 3 bases, with 7 bases between them. This CDR3 is built from 12 residues. The CDR3 loop is CASSSQYYEQYF. CDR3 coding DNA: TGTGCCAGCAGTTCCCAGTACTACGAGCAGTACTTC.

The V gene is TRBV9, the J gene TRBJ1-1; D is perhaps TRBD1 (6 bases). The CDR3 runs 17 residues. The V and J ends lost 4 bases and 0 bases respectively, with 19 bases between them. Germline V gives CDR1 SGDLS, CDR2 YYNGEE. CDR3 DNA: TGTGCCAGCAGCTCTCACCCCGGACAGTCCATGAACACTGAAGCTTTCTTT. The encoded protein is CASSSHPGQSMNTEAFF.

The chain has TRBV5-4 and TRBJ1-1; D not certain. The germline gives CDR1 SGHNT, CDR2 YYREEE (reference sequence). Trimming took 2 bases from V and 3 from J, leaving 8 bases between them. There are 13 residues in the CDR3. For the CDR3, the DNA is TGTGCCAGCAGCTTAGTAGCGGACACTGAAGCTTTCTTT. Its protein product is CASSLVADTEAFF.